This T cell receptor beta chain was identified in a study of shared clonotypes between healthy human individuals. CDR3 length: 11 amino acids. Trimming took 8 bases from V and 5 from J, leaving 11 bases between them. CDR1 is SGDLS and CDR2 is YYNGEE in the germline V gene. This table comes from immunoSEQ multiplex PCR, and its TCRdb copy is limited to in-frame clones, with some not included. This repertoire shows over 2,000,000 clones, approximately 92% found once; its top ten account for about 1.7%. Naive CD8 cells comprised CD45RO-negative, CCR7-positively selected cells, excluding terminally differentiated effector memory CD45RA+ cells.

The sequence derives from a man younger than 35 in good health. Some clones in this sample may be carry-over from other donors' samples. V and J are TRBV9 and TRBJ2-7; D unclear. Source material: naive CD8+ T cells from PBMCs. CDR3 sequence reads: CASSSGHEQYF. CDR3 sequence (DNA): TGTGCCAGTTCTAGTGGGCACGAGCAGTACTTC.